The 3 T cell receptor beta chains reported below all come from one sample, sequenced in a study of blood T cell repertoires in COVID-19. Sequenced by immunoSEQ multiplex PCR; TCRdb stores in-frame clones only, minus some. Of about 93,000 clones in the sample, 90% were seen once. The sample taken for sequencing was peripheral blood. The receptor set was obtained from a human donor with active COVID-19. The donor label of this sample is uncertain.

This clone was observed a handful of times. This sequence joins TRBV6-5 and TRBJ1-3; D gene ambiguous. Per the germline V gene, CDR1 is MNHEY and CDR2 is SVGAGI. The CDR3 covers 14 residues. V was cut by 4 bases and J by 0 bases, with 7 bases left in between. The CDR3 DNA is TGTGCCAGCAGTTCAGTTTACTCTGGAAACACCATATATTTT. Translated: CASSSVYSGNTIYF.

As DNA, the CDR3 is TGTGCCAGCAGTGCCCACGGGCCGTCGAGGGCGAGCAATCAGCCCCAGCATTTT. Protein sequence: CASSAHGPSRASNQPQHF. The rearrangement uses TRBV2 and TRBJ1-5; unclear D gene. Trimming took off 4 bases at V and 1 base at J, with 20 bases between the two ends. Germline lookup yields CDR1 SNHLY and CDR2 FYNNEI. This CDR3 is built from 18 residues.

V gene TRBV2 combines with J gene TRBJ1-5; 7 bases are shared with TRBD1. Trimming took 6 bases from V and 6 from J; bases not matched to a gene: 8. This CDR3 spans 14 amino acids. CDR1 is SNHLY, CDR2 FYNNEI, per germline. CDR3 coding DNA: TGTGCCAGCAGAAGAGAGACAGGGCCTCAGCCCCAGCATTTT. This encodes CASRRETGPQPQHF.